This TCR beta chain came from a study of blood T cell repertoires in COVID-19. Turning to the study itself: COVID-19 samples collected from the United States, Italy and Spain covered acute and convalescent phases. PBMCs, B-cell-depleted T cells, or T cells were the source of the cDNA or gDNA that made up the material.

Original analysis: Cell counts per sample came from amplifying reference gene primers. Sequenced by immunoSEQ multiplex PCR; TCRdb stores in-frame clones only, minus some. V and J calls and clone size are given by that table; D and trimming were obtained from the DNA. The sample comprises hundreds of thousands of clones, roughly 86% of which are singletons, and around 8% rests with the top ten. Trimming took 8 bases from V and 0 from J, leaving 8 bases between them. Germline V gene data show CDR1 as LNHDA and CDR2 as SQIVND (reference sequence). This CDR3 has 13 residues. The clonotype originates from a woman aged 45-65 years who had recovered from COVID-19. V usage is TRBV19 and J usage is TRBJ1-5; a weak D match, TRBD1 (5 bases). What was sequenced was peripheral blood. The CDR3 DNA sequence: TGTGCCAGTCGGGGGATTAGCAATCAGCCCCAGCATTTT. Its protein product is CASRGISNQPQHF.